The 22 T cell receptor beta chains in this list originate from one sample, sequenced in a study of T cell changes during pregnancy in multiple sclerosis. Here immunoSEQ multiplex PCR was the method, and the copy in TCRdb shows in-frame clones only, minus some. The sample records approximately 57,000 clones, about 91% being singletons. The source material was peripheral blood, sampled after pregnancy. The receptors derive from a female donor in good health, enrolled as a control in a pregnancy study.

This clone was found a few times. The chain carries TRBV7-9 and TRBJ1-1; tentative D call: TRBD1 (6 bases). The CDR3 consists of 13 residues. The germline gives CDR1 SEHNR, CDR2 FQNEAQ (reference sequence). V was pared by 5 bases and J by 7 bases, with 14 bases between. The CDR3 DNA is TGTGCCAGCAGCCCCGAGGGCAGGGGTGAAGCTTTCTTT. It translates to CASSPEGRGEAFF.

The chain has TRBV2 and TRBJ2-5; 7 bases fit TRBD2. V trimming: 8 bases; J trimming: 5 bases; junction bases outside the gene matches: 2. CDR3 length: 11 residues. Germline CDR1 and CDR2: SNHLY and FYNNEI. The CDR3, as DNA: TGTGCCAGCGGGGAGGGCGAGACCCAGTACTTC. Translated, it gives CASGEGETQYF. Together with reference TRBV2 and TRBJ2-5, the CDR3 gives the full variable domain: EPEVTQTPSHQVTQMGQEVILRCVPISNHLYFYWYRQILGQKVEFLVSFYNNEISEKSEIFDDQFSVERPDGSNFTLKIRSTKLEDSAMYFCASGEGETQYFGPGTRLLVL.

The chain uses TRBV19 and TRBJ2-7; 13 positions agree with TRBD2. The CDR3 is made up of 15 amino acids. Trimming cost V 7 bases and J 0 bases; bases outside gene matches: 3. From germline, CDR1 is LNHDA and CDR2 SQIVND (reference sequence). CDR3 nucleotides: TGTGCCAGTACCCGGACTAGCGGGAGCTCCTACGAGCAGTACTTC. Amino acids: CASTRTSGSSYEQYF.

The rearrangement joins TRBV29-1 to TRBJ1-1, with 9 bases fitting TRBD1. Per the germline V gene, CDR1 is SQVTM and CDR2 is ANQGSEA. CDR3 size: 12 residues. J was trimmed by 5 bases and V by 6 bases; bases with no gene match: 4. CDR3 region: CSVGQGHTEAFF. CDR3 sequence (DNA): TGCAGCGTGGGACAGGGACATACTGAAGCTTTCTTT.

The chain recombines TRBV15 with TRBJ2-2, with 14 bases fitting TRBD2. Germline V gives CDR1 LNHNV, CDR2 YYDKDF (reference sequence). The CDR3 runs to 20 residues. V lost 5 bases, J lost 2 bases, and 13 bases stayed unmatched. The CDR3 nucleotides read TGTGCCACCAGCCCCCAAATGGGACTAGCGGGGGCCGTCAACACCGGGGAGCTGTTTTTT. This gives the protein CATSPQMGLAGAVNTGELFF.

The chain joins TRBV12-2 to TRBJ1-2; the table's D call, TRBD1, was not checked against the DNA. TRBV12-2 is designated a pseudogene. This CDR3 is 13 amino acids long. As DNA, the CDR3 is TGTGCAAGTCGCTTAAACACTAACTATGGCTACACCTTC. Its protein is CASRLNTNYGYTF.

This clone occurred once. The chain couples TRBV4-2 to TRBJ1-3, with 12 bases that match TRBD1. With 1 base clipped from V and 2 bases from J, the junction kept 3 bases outside the gene matches. Germline V gene lookup returns CDR1 LGHNA and CDR2 YNFKEQ. The CDR3 length is 17 residues. Here the CDR3 reads CASSQAGDRGPGNTIYF. The CDR3 nucleotides read TGTGCCAGCAGCCAAGCTGGGGACAGGGGGCCTGGAAACACCATATATTTT.

This clone has just one count. The V gene is TRBV19, the J gene TRBJ2-5, with D perhaps matching TRBD1 (6 bases). V lost 5 bases and J lost 10, with 17 bases in between. The CDR3 runs to 13 residues. Germline V gene sequence: CDR1 LNHDA, CDR2 SQIVND (reference sequence). Here the CDR3 reads CASSPQQGDGQYF. The CDR3 DNA reads as TGTGCCAGTAGTCCCCAACAGGGAGACGGCCAGTACTTC.

The rearrangement joins TRBV9 to TRBJ2-3, with TRBD1 matching 7 bases. V was clipped by 0 bases and J by 4 bases; unmatched bases: 2. The germline V gene has CDR1 SGDLS and CDR2 YYNGEE. The CDR3 is 14 residues long. CDR3 DNA: TGTGCCAGCAGCGTAGGTCAGGGGGCAGATACGCAGTATTTT. It encodes CASSVGQGADTQYF. The full variable domain, with the rest looked up from reference TRBV9 and TRBJ2-3, is DSGVTQTPKHLITATGQRVTLRCSPRSGDLSVYWYQQSLDQGLQFLIQYYNGEERAKGNILERFSAQQFPDLHSELNLSSLELGDSALYFCASSVGQGADTQYFGPGTRLTVL.

CDR3: CASSLYDRVTEAFF. CDR3 sequence (DNA): TGTGCCAGCAGCTTATATGACAGGGTGACTGAAGCTTTCTTT. This chain connects TRBV21-1 to TRBJ1-1; no check of the table's D call, TRBD1, against the DNA was made. TRBV21-1 is a pseudogene segment. This CDR3 comprises 14 residues.

The gene calls are TRBV29-1 and TRBJ2-7; 8 positions match TRBD1. With 5 bases clipped from V and 5 bases from J, the junction kept 17 bases outside the gene matches. Germline V gene lookup returns CDR1 SQVTM and CDR2 ANQGSEA. The length of the CDR3 is 16 residues. The CDR3 loop reads CSVSSRTGSNSDEQYF. In DNA, the CDR3 is TGCAGCGTTTCCTCACGGACAGGGTCTAATTCGGACGAGCAGTACTTC.

The gene calls are TRBV7-2 and TRBJ2-7, with D unresolved. Trimming pared 5 bases from V and 0 bases from J, leaving 14 bases between. CDR1 and CDR2 from the germline V gene are SGHTA and FQGNSA. The CDR3 length is 15 residues. The CDR3 sequence: CASSLYASSSYEQYF. CDR3 nucleotide sequence: TGTGCCAGCAGCCTCTACGCGTCGAGCTCCTACGAGCAGTACTTC.

The chain recombines TRBV7-2 with TRBJ2-1, with D possibly being TRBD2 (6 bases). Per germline, CDR1 SGHTA and CDR2 FQGNSA. CDR3 length: 14 amino acids. V lost 7 bases and J lost 4, with 14 bases in between. The CDR3 spells CASTARLVYNEQFF. The CDR3 bases are TGTGCCAGCACCGCCCGACTAGTTTACAATGAGCAGTTCTTC.

The V call is TRBV6-5, the J call TRBJ2-1; 8 positions match TRBD1. The V segment lost 4 bases and the J segment 9 bases; nucleotides outside the gene matches: 14. Germline loops: CDR1 MNHEY, CDR2 SVGAGI. This CDR3 contains 16 residues. The CDR3 spells CASSSVDRVKGGEQFF. Written as DNA, the CDR3 is TGTGCCAGCAGTTCCGTGGACAGGGTAAAGGGAGGTGAGCAGTTCTTC.

The chain uses TRBV7-8 and TRBJ2-1, with 9 bases lining up with TRBD2. The CDR3 length is 18 residues. In germline, CDR1 is SGHVS, CDR2 FQNEAQ. J gave up 1 base and V 0 bases, and 7 bases lay outside the gene matches. CDR3 sequence reads: CASSLAWAGGSSYNEQFF. The CDR3 nucleotides read TGTGCCAGCAGCTTAGCTTGGGCGGGAGGGTCGTCCTACAATGAGCAGTTCTTC.

This chain uses TRBV6-5 with TRBJ1-2; D possibly corresponds to TRBD1 (6 bases). V lost 6 bases and J lost 8, with 19 bases in between. The CDR3 is 14 residues long. The germline CDR1 and CDR2 sequences are MNHEY and SVGAGI. The CDR3 DNA is TGTGCCAGCAGCGTGGGGGCAGGGAATAAAGGCTACACCTTC. Its translation: CASSVGAGNKGYTF.

The rearrangement joins TRBV28 to TRBJ2-1; a possible D gene is TRBD2 (5 bases). Between the trimmed V and J ends, which lost 2 bases and 8 bases, there was a span of 19 bases. The length of the CDR3 is 16 residues. Germline V gene lookup returns CDR1 MDHEN and CDR2 SYDVKM. The CDR3 region has the DNA TGTGCCAGCAGTTTAGGGCTAGCCCTCGGTCCCCATGAGCAGTTCTTC. This sequence encodes CASSLGLALGPHEQFF.

V gene TRBV7-9 combines with J gene TRBJ2-5; 8 bases line up with TRBD1. CDR3 length: 15 amino acids. J was trimmed by 4 bases and V by 7 bases; bases with no gene match: 11. CDR1 SEHNR and CDR2 FQNEAQ come from the germline V gene (reference sequence). Written as DNA, the CDR3 is TGTGCCAGCAACTACGGGACAGGCGAGCGAGAGACCCAGTACTTC. This translates into CASNYGTGERETQYF.

This chain joins TRBV15 and TRBJ1-2, with a weak D call TRBD1 (6 bases). The V end lost 1 base, the J end lost 6 bases, and 15 bases lay between the germline ends. Germline CDR1 and CDR2: LNHNV and YYDKDF (reference sequence). The CDR3 contains 15 residues. Here the CDR3 reads CATSRVLGATDGYTF. CDR3 nucleotide sequence: TGTGCCACCAGCAGAGTCTTGGGGGCGACAGATGGCTACACCTTC.

This rearrangement joins TRBV6-1 to TRBJ1-3, with 7 bases identical to TRBD1. The CDR3 length is 14 residues. Germline V CDR1 and CDR2: MNHNS, SASEGT. V trimming: 5 bases; J trimming: 4 bases; junction bases outside the gene matches: 5. For the CDR3, the DNA is TGTGCCAGCAGTTGGAGGACAGGAGGAAACACCATATATTTT. Translated: CASSWRTGGNTIYF.

Remarks on this clone: Other DNA sequences within the sample encode an identical CDR3. CDR3 nucleotides: TGTGCCAGCAGTCATACTGAGCGGGAGACCCAGTACTTC. Translating it yields CASSHTERETQYF. V usage is TRBV13 and J usage is TRBJ2-5, with D possibly matching TRBD2 (5 bases). V lost 6 bases and J lost 5, with 13 bases in between. This CDR3 has 13 residues. Germline lookup yields CDR1 PRHDT and CDR2 FYEKMQ (reference sequence).

The genes are TRBV7-3 and TRBJ2-1; no definite D call. Trimming left V 5 bases short and J 6 bases short, with 17 bases between. The CDR3 covers 15 residues. The germline gives CDR1 SGHTA, CDR2 FQGTGA. CDR3 nucleotides: TGTGCCAGCAGCCCTACGTGGGCAAGGATCAATGAGCAGTTCTTC. It is translated as CASSPTWARINEQFF.